These 27 T cell receptor beta chains were all obtained from the same sample, sequenced in a study of patients and donors after allogeneic stem cell transplantation (dated by TCRdb to the early 2020s). Receptor amplification or capture employed RT-PCR. TCRdb records NextSeq 550 as the sequencer. The public sequencing data were trimmed at Q25 with fastp and processed into clonotypes with MiXCR by TCRdb, which kept only in-frame beta chains. CDR3 protein duplicates are merged, each entry listing the most common genes and DNA. Present in this sample are approximately 160,000 distinct CDR3 sequences, roughly 30% of which were seen just once. Clones ranked in the top ten supply about 3.3% of the sample. The sequencing sample was made of blood, either unsorted or a sorted T cell fraction (not recorded which). The source is a human donor who was either an allogeneic HSCT recipient or a stem cell or donor lymphocyte infusion donor (not recorded which). It is not recorded whose cells these are; they may come from a transplant donor.

V gene TRBV20-1 combines with J gene TRBJ1-6; D remains ambiguous. Germline CDR1 is DFQATT and CDR2 is SNEGSKA (reference sequence). This CDR3 has 14 amino acids. Trimming stripped 6 bases from V and 10 bases from J, with 19 bases between. DNA for the CDR3: TGCAGTGCCTCTCCGGGCAGTAGTAAATCACCCCTCCACTTT. Translating it yields CSASPGSSKSPLHF.

This sequence joins TRBV20-1 and TRBJ1-5; D ambiguous. The ends were cut back, 4 bases at V and 0 bases at J, with 10 bases in the middle. The length of the CDR3 is 14 residues. Germline V gives CDR1 DFQATT, CDR2 SNEGSKA (reference sequence). CDR3 DNA sequence: TGCAGTGCTATAACGGGCTATAGCAATCAGCCCCAGCATTTT. It yields the protein CSAITGYSNQPQHF.

The V gene is TRBV7-6, the J gene TRBJ2-7; 12 bases line up with TRBD2. CDR1 is SGHVS, CDR2 FNYEAQ, per germline. CDR3 size: 14 residues. J gave up 2 bases and V 5 bases, and 1 base lay outside the gene matches. The CDR3 DNA reads TGTGCCAGCAGCCCTAGCGGGGGGGCCTACGAGCAGTACTTC. Amino acid sequence: CASSPSGGAYEQYF.

This clonotype was seen many times. The rearrangement links TRBV7-8 to TRBJ1-5; 7 bases align to TRBD1. The CDR3 runs to 11 residues. Germline V gene sequence: CDR1 SGHVS, CDR2 FQNEAQ. The ends lost 4 bases at V and 12 bases at J; junction bases unmatched: 3. The chain's CDR3 is CASSSGGNQHF. DNA of the CDR3: TGTGCCAGCAGCTCAGGGGGGAACCAGCATTTT.

The chain has TRBV28 and TRBJ2-7; 7 bases line up with TRBD1. Germline V gives CDR1 MDHEN, CDR2 SYDVKM. The CDR3 consists of 16 residues. V lost 6 bases, J lost 0 bases, and 11 bases stayed unmatched. CDR3 sequence reads: CASSSVHRGSSYEQYF. The CDR3 DNA sequence: TGTGCCAGCAGCTCGGTTCACAGGGGTAGCTCCTACGAGCAGTACTTC. Looking up the rest from reference TRBV28 and TRBJ2-7 gives the full variable domain: DVKVTQSSRYLVKRTGEKVFLECVQDMDHENMFWYRQDPGLGLRLIYFSYDVKMKEKGDIPEGYSVSREKKERFSLILESASTNQTSMYLCASSSVHRGSSYEQYFGPGTRLTVT.

This clonotype was seen a handful of times. The V call is TRBV12-3 or TRBV12-4, the J call TRBJ2-7; the match to TRBD1 covers 7 bases. The ends lost 6 bases at V and 3 bases at J; junction bases unmatched: 14. This CDR3 is 16 amino acids long. The CDR3 DNA reads as TGTGCCAGCAGCCCACGGACCGGGACAGAGTACTACGAGCAGTACTTC. Encoded protein: CASSPRTGTEYYEQYF.

This clonotype was counted between two and nine times. The chain is built from TRBV11-2 and TRBJ2-1; 7 nucleotides agree with TRBD2. The CDR3 extends over 16 amino acids. Germline V gene data show CDR1 as SGHAT and CDR2 as FQNNGV. The J segment lost 2 bases and the V segment lost 1 base, leaving 5 bases of the junction unmatched. In DNA, the CDR3 is TGTGCCAGCAGCTTAGGTGGTAGCGGGCCCTACAATGAGCAGTTCTTC. It yields the protein CASSLGGSGPYNEQFF.

The chain links TRBV24-1 to TRBJ2-1; possibly TRBD1 or TRBD2 for D (5 bases each). This CDR3 has 17 amino acids. CDR1 and CDR2 from the germline V gene are KGHDR and SFDVKD. Trimming removed 2 bases at V and 0 bases at J, with 13 bases between. As DNA, the CDR3 is TGTGCCACCAGTGATTCGGGACCGAGCAGCTCCTACAATGAGCAGTTCTTC. It translates to CATSDSGPSSSYNEQFF.

There are a few counts of this clonotype. This chain joins TRBV12-3 or TRBV12-4 and TRBJ1-1, with 7 positions matching TRBD1. Trimming removed 6 bases from V and 2 bases from J; junction bases left unmatched: 6. The CDR3 consists of 14 residues. CDR3 sequence (DNA): TGTGCCAGCAGGCGACAGGGTGCTAACACTGAAGCTTTCTTT. Translated, it gives CASRRQGANTEAFF.

This clonotype was counted between two and nine times. This sequence joins TRBV20-1 and TRBJ2-1; TRBD2 aligns across 11 bases. V lost 0 bases and J lost 5; bases outside the gene matches: 6. This CDR3 has 16 amino acids. The germline CDR1 and CDR2 sequences are DFQATT and SNEGSKA (reference sequence). Written as DNA, the CDR3 is TGCAGTGCTAGAGATGAGACTAGCGGGAACGACAATGAGCAGTTCTTC. Protein: CSARDETSGNDNEQFF.

The CDR3: CASSFSSGDTQYF. The CDR3 DNA reads TGTGCCAGCAGCTTTTCCTCCGGAGATACGCAGTATTTT. V and J are TRBV7-2 and TRBJ2-3; D call uncertain. The CDR3 is made up of 13 amino acids. Germline V lookup: CDR1 SGHTA, CDR2 FQGNSA. Deletions cut 3 bases from V and 5 bases from J, with 9 bases between. Variable domain in full (rest from reference TRBV7-2 and TRBJ2-3): GAGVSQSPSNKVTEKGKDVELRCDPISGHTALYWYRQSLGQGLEFLIYFQGNSAPDKSGLPSDRFSAERTGGSVSTLTIQRTQQEDSAVYLCASSFSSGDTQYFGPGTRLTVL.

The chain is built from TRBV20-1 and TRBJ2-7; tentatively, D is TRBD2 (6 bases). Germline values: CDR1 DFQATT, CDR2 SNEGSKA (reference sequence). V dropped 1 base and J dropped 7 bases, with 20 bases sitting between them. CDR3 length: 15 amino acids. CDR3 loop: CSARGIGGKVIEQYF. CDR3 DNA sequence: TGCAGTGCTAGAGGAATAGGCGGGAAAGTAATTGAGCAGTACTTC.

In this sample, this clonotype turned up many times. This rearrangement joins TRBV12-3 or TRBV12-4 to TRBJ1-6; D not certain. This CDR3 comprises 13 residues. V shed 4 bases and J shed 0 bases, with 1 base lying between them. The CDR3 spells CASSSSYNSPLHF. Here the CDR3 DNA reads TGTGCCAGCAGTTCCTCCTATAATTCACCCCTCCACTTT.

This clonotype has only a few counts. The rearrangement joins TRBV19 to TRBJ1-5; no reliable D call. The germline V and J ends were trimmed by 3 bases and 8 bases, with 8 bases remaining between them. CDR1 is LNHDA, CDR2 SQIVND, per germline (reference sequence). The CDR3 runs to 12 residues. Here the CDR3 DNA reads TGTGCCAGTAGTATCGTGGCTAAGCCCCAGCATTTT. Amino acid sequence: CASSIVAKPQHF.

The chain joins TRBV15 to TRBJ2-7; 8 nucleotides line up with TRBD1. Per the germline V gene, CDR1 is LNHNV and CDR2 is YYDKDF (reference sequence). The CDR3 totals 15 residues. The junction had 7 bases not matched to a gene; V was cut back by 4 bases and J by 2 bases. In nucleotides, the CDR3 is TGTGCCACCAGCAAAGCAGGGACAGGCCCCTACGAGCAGTACTTC. As protein: CATSKAGTGPYEQYF.

The chain employs TRBV3-1 and TRBJ2-7; perhaps TRBD2 as D (6 bases). The CDR3 consists of 14 residues. Germline V gene data show CDR1 as LGHDT and CDR2 as YNNKEL (reference sequence). V gave up 2 bases and J gave up 5 bases, with 13 bases separating them. The CDR3 nucleotides are TGTGCCAGCAGCCAACTGGAGGGGAACGACGAGCAGTACTTC. This gives the protein CASSQLEGNDEQYF.

This chain uses TRBV18 with TRBJ2-7, with 8 bases matching TRBD2. V dropped 4 bases and J dropped 5; count of bases not matched to a gene: 1. The germline V gene has CDR1 KGHSH and CDR2 LQKENI. CDR3 length equals 12 residues. The CDR3 sequence is CASSLGRDEQYF. The CDR3 DNA reads as TGTGCCAGCTCACTCGGGAGGGACGAGCAGTACTTC.

This clonotype was found a few times. The V and J genes are TRBV28 and TRBJ1-6, with D unresolved. Germline CDR1 reads MDHEN; CDR2 reads SYDVKM. Trimming removed 4 bases at V and 0 bases at J, with 7 bases between. This CDR3 has 15 amino acids. The CDR3 spells CASSWVSSYNSPLHF. CDR3 nucleotide sequence: TGTGCCAGCAGTTGGGTGAGCTCCTATAATTCACCCCTCCACTTT.

This CDR3 is CASSQSGGRANQPQHF. As DNA, the CDR3 is TGTGCCAGCAGCCAATCCGGCGGGCGGGCTAATCAGCCCCAGCATTTT. This chain connects TRBV3-1 to TRBJ1-5; no clear D gene. Germline lookup yields CDR1 LGHDT and CDR2 YNNKEL (reference sequence). V lost 2 bases and J 4 bases, leaving 15 bases between the germline ends. This CDR3 region has 16 residues.

The gene calls are TRBV11-2 and TRBJ1-2; 8 nucleotides align to TRBD1. This CDR3 is built from 13 residues. V dropped 1 base and J dropped 8; count of bases not matched to a gene: 3. Germline assignment: CDR1 SGHAT and CDR2 FQNNGV. The DNA of the CDR3 is TGTGCCAGCAGCTTAGGGACAGGGTTGGGCTACACCTTC. This gives the protein CASSLGTGLGYTF.

This clonotype occurred a few times. The chain links TRBV5-1 to TRBJ2-5; 9 bases fit TRBD1. CDR3 length: 14 amino acids. V shed 1 base and J 5 bases; nucleotides not matched to a gene: 3. Germline V gives CDR1 SGHRS, CDR2 YFSETQ. The CDR3 spells CASSLTGGRETQYF. CDR3 DNA sequence: TGCGCCAGCAGCTTGACAGGGGGCCGGGAGACCCAGTACTTC.

V is TRBV6-6 and J is TRBJ1-1; D uncertain. CDR3 length: 12 residues. The V gene's germline CDR1 is MNHNY and CDR2 SVGAGI (reference sequence). The ends were cut back, 10 bases at V and 4 bases at J, with 13 bases in the middle. The CDR3 DNA is TGTGCCACCTCCGTCGGATCCACTGAAGCTTTCTTT. Protein sequence: CATSVGSTEAFF.

This clonotype has at least ten counts. For the CDR3, the DNA is TGCAGTGCTCCAAGGGGTGGGAATCAGCCCCAGCATTTT. Translation: CSAPRGGNQPQHF. The V and J genes are TRBV20-1 and TRBJ1-5, with D possibly matching TRBD1 (5 bases). V was clipped by 5 bases and J by 4 bases, with 12 bases between them. The CDR3 sequence is 13 residues long. From germline, CDR1 is DFQATT and CDR2 SNEGSKA (reference sequence).

This clonotype came up a few times. The chain uses TRBV29-1 and TRBJ2-4, with D tentatively TRBD2 (5 bases). The ends were cut back, 4 bases at V and 4 bases at J, with 8 bases in the middle. CDR3 length: 12 residues. Germline loops: CDR1 SQVTM, CDR2 ANQGSEA. The DNA of the CDR3 is TGCAGCGTTGCTAGCTCGAAAAACATTCAGTACTTC. It codes for CSVASSKNIQYF.

This clonotype turned up a few times. The chain couples TRBV7-9 to TRBJ1-4, with a tentative D call TRBD1 (5 bases). V lost 5 bases, J lost 8 bases, and 12 bases lay in between. Germline V gene sequence: CDR1 SEHNR, CDR2 FQNEAQ (reference sequence). The CDR3 sequence is 13 residues long. In nucleotides, the CDR3 is TGTGCCAGCAGCCTTGGGGGGAGCGAAAAACTGTTTTTT. Protein sequence: CASSLGGSEKLFF.

The chain joins TRBV6-2 or TRBV6-3 to TRBJ2-1, with D unclear. The CDR3 sequence is 14 residues long. Germline lookup yields CDR1 MNHEY and CDR2 SVGEGT. V lost 0 bases to trimming and J lost 6 bases, with 9 bases between them. The CDR3 DNA reads TGTGCCAGCAGTTACTCAGGAGCGATCAATGAGCAGTTCTTC. It codes for CASSYSGAINEQFF.

The chain joins TRBV6-5 to TRBJ2-7, with 10 bases identical to TRBD1. This CDR3 contains 16 residues. Losses at the gene ends were 7 bases for V and 0 bases for J; bases not matched to a gene: 9. Germline CDR1 reads MNHEY; CDR2 reads SVGAGI. The DNA of the CDR3 is TGTGCCAGCACCGCGGGACAGGGGCCGAGCTCCTACGAGCAGTACTTC. This sequence encodes CASTAGQGPSSYEQYF.